These 31 T cell receptor beta chains share one sample of origin, sequenced in a study of cytomegalovirus exposure and HLA in healthy donors. Clones were sequenced by immunoSEQ multiplex PCR, and TCRdb holds only the in-frame ones, with some missing. Of roughly 260,000 clones listed, 90% are singletons. The sample consisted of PBMCs. The receptors derive from a woman aged 18-29 years in good health and CMV-seronegative.

This chain uses TRBV28 with TRBJ2-3; 9 bases agree with TRBD1. The CDR3 has 15 amino acids. After removal of 3 bases from V and 6 bases from J, the junction contained 7 bases not matched to a gene. Germline CDR1 is MDHEN and CDR2 is SYDVKM. In DNA, the CDR3 is TGTGCCAGCAGTTTTTTTGGACAGGGGTCGGATACGCAGTATTTT. This translates into CASSFFGQGSDTQYF.

The chain links TRBV11-2 to TRBJ1-5, with D tentatively TRBD1 (6 bases). Trimming shortened V by 5 bases and J by 4 bases, and 12 bases separated the two germline ends. The CDR3 covers 14 residues. Germline V CDR1 and CDR2: SGHAT, FQNNGV. Here the CDR3 reads CASSRGQPNQPQHF. As DNA, the CDR3 is TGTGCCAGCAGCCGAGGACAGCCTAATCAGCCCCAGCATTTT.

This chain links TRBV9 with TRBJ1-2; no definite D call. Germline-derived CDR1 and CDR2 are SGDLS and YYNGEE. CDR3 length: 14 residues. V was cut by 0 bases and J by 12 bases, with 18 bases left in between. The CDR3 bases are TGTGCCAGCAGCGTAGGCGGAGATGACGTGCTCAACACCTTC. Protein product: CASSVGGDDVLNTF.

The CDR3 here is CASSPSGTGRNNYGYTF. The CDR3 DNA sequence: TGTGCCAGCAGTCCCTCCGGGACAGGAAGAAATAACTATGGCTACACCTTC. This chain connects TRBV28 to TRBJ1-2; 8 bases are shared with TRBD1. Germline CDR1 reads MDHEN; CDR2 reads SYDVKM. This CDR3 is 17 amino acids long. V trimming: 5 bases; J trimming: 1 base; junction bases outside the gene matches: 12.

The V gene is TRBV4-1, the J gene TRBJ2-5, with D uncertain. The CDR3 is 14 amino acids. CDR1 MGHRA and CDR2 YSYEKL come from the germline V gene. V dropped 3 bases and J dropped 1 base, with 9 bases sitting between them. The CDR3 loop is CASSHGPAQETQYF. The DNA of the CDR3 is TGCGCCAGCAGCCATGGGCCCGCCCAAGAGACCCAGTACTTC.

The chain couples TRBV7-3 to TRBJ2-1; 10 bases agree with TRBD1. J was trimmed by 5 bases and V by 3 bases; bases with no gene match: 4. Germline CDR1 is SGHTA and CDR2 is FQGTGA. The CDR3 totals 15 residues. The CDR3 sequence: CASSFDRGPNNEQFF. CDR3 nucleotide sequence: TGTGCCAGCAGCTTCGACAGGGGGCCGAACAATGAGCAGTTCTTC. The whole variable domain, remainder taken from reference TRBV7-3 and TRBJ2-1, is GAGVSQTPSNKVTEKGKYVELRCDPISGHTALYWYRQSLGQGPEFLIYFQGTGAADDSGLPNDRFFAVRPEGSVSTLKIQRTERGDSAVYLCASSFDRGPNNEQFFGPGTRLTVL.

The count of this clone is one. The chain has TRBV28 and TRBJ1-1; D not resolved. There are 13 residues in the CDR3. Germline V lookup: CDR1 MDHEN, CDR2 SYDVKM. Trimming cost V 7 bases and J 5 bases, with 14 bases left between them. The CDR3 spells CASIPVVRTEAFF. In nucleotides, the CDR3 is TGTGCCAGCATACCCGTGGTTCGGACTGAAGCTTTCTTT.

The V gene is TRBV18, the J gene TRBJ1-2; D is ambiguous. V was clipped by 0 bases and J by 5 bases, with 10 bases between them. The CDR3 loop spans 14 amino acids. CDR1 and CDR2 (germline): KGHSH, LQKENI. The CDR3 loop reads CASSPPSSGYGYTF. The CDR3 DNA reads as TGTGCCAGCTCACCACCAAGTTCAGGATATGGCTACACCTTC.

The chain links TRBV10-3 to TRBJ1-2, with 7 bases that match TRBD1. This CDR3 is built from 16 residues. Germline CDR1 ENHRY, CDR2 SYGVKD. After removal of 10 bases from V and 0 bases from J, the junction contained 14 bases not matched to a gene. In DNA, the CDR3 is TGTGCCAGCGCCCCGGGACAGTACTTAGCTAACTATGGCTACACCTTC. Translated, it gives CASAPGQYLANYGYTF.

This rearrangement joins TRBV4-1 to TRBJ2-7; 8 bases fit TRBD1. CDR1 and CDR2 (germline): MGHRA, YSYEKL. Trimming took 2 bases from V and 6 from J; bases not matched to a gene: 6. The length of the CDR3 is 14 residues. Here the CDR3 reads CASSQPGQGSEQYV. In nucleotides, the CDR3 is TGCGCCAGCAGCCAACCCGGACAGGGCTCCGAGCAGTACGTC.

V gene TRBV7-9 combines with J gene TRBJ2-5, with TRBD2 matching over 9 bases. The ends lost 3 bases at V and 5 bases at J; junction bases unmatched: 4. Germline V gives CDR1 SEHNR, CDR2 FQNEAQ (reference sequence). The CDR3 runs 14 residues. The CDR3 DNA reads TGTGCCAGCAGCTTTGCGGGGGGGCGGGAGACCCAGTACTTC. It codes for CASSFAGGRETQYF.

The chain combines TRBV7-9 with TRBJ2-5; weak D call: TRBD1 (5 bases). The CDR3 runs to 17 residues. Germline V lookup: CDR1 SEHNR, CDR2 FQNEAQ (reference sequence). The V gene lost 1 base and the J gene lost 0 bases, with 15 bases spanning the gap. The CDR3 here is CASSLGQGKGYQETQYF. The CDR3, as DNA: TGTGCCAGCAGCTTAGGGCAGGGTAAGGGGTACCAAGAGACCCAGTACTTC.

This chain links TRBV18 with TRBJ2-3, with TRBD2 matching over 8 bases. CDR3 size: 16 residues. In germline, CDR1 is KGHSH, CDR2 LQKENI. J was trimmed by 1 base and V by 2 bases; bases with no gene match: 5. The CDR3 region is CASSPRRAGGTDTQYF. CDR3 DNA: TGTGCCAGCTCACCAAGGAGAGCGGGGGGCACAGATACGCAGTATTTT.

The J gene is TRBJ1-1, the V gene TRBV2; weak D call: TRBD1 (6 bases). V dropped 1 base and J dropped 3 bases, with 18 bases sitting between them. Germline CDR1 reads SNHLY; CDR2 reads FYNNEI. This CDR3 spans 17 amino acids. CDR3 in DNA: TGTGCCAGCAGTGAAGTGGATTTGGGGGCTTGGTACACTGAAGCTTTCTTT. This codes for CASSEVDLGAWYTEAFF.

The CDR3 here is CASSEDRLESPLHF. The DNA of the CDR3 is TGCGCCAGCAGCGAAGACAGGCTGGAGTCACCCCTCCACTTT. The chain employs TRBV10-1 and TRBJ1-6; maybe TRBD1 (6 bases). This CDR3 is built from 14 residues. The germline V gene has CDR1 WNHNN and CDR2 SYGVQD (reference sequence). V was clipped by 6 bases and J by 10 bases, with 16 bases between them.

The chain combines TRBV4-1 with TRBJ1-2; D is unresolved. Trimming took 1 base from V and 3 from J, leaving 15 bases between them. This CDR3 region has 16 residues. In germline, CDR1 is MGHRA, CDR2 YSYEKL. CDR3 nucleotides: TGCGCCAGCAGCCAAGTTTTGAGACAACGAGACTATGGCTACACCTTC. Translating it yields CASSQVLRQRDYGYTF.

The chain joins TRBV5-6 to TRBJ1-5; 8 nucleotides line up with TRBD1. The trim removed 4 bases at V and 10 bases at J, leaving 4 bases unmatched. Germline-derived CDR1 and CDR2 are SGHDT and YYEEEE. The CDR3 is 12 residues long. CDR3 in amino acids: CASSRDRSPQHF. As DNA, the CDR3 is TGTGCCAGCAGCCGGGACAGGAGCCCCCAGCATTTT.

The chain employs TRBV7-2 and TRBJ2-1, with 8 bases lining up with TRBD2. The CDR3 runs 15 residues. J gave up 5 bases and V 1 base, and 4 bases lay outside the gene matches. The germline V gene has CDR1 SGHTA and CDR2 FQGNSA. The CDR3 reads CASSLGAGENNEQFF. DNA for the CDR3: TGTGCCAGCAGCTTAGGAGCGGGGGAGAACAATGAGCAGTTCTTC.

This rearrangement joins TRBV7-8 to TRBJ1-2; D not resolved. The CDR3 has 18 residues. Trimming removed 3 bases from V and 5 bases from J, with 25 bases in between. Germline assignment: CDR1 SGHVS and CDR2 FQNEAQ. The CDR3 region has the DNA TGTGCCAGCAGCTTTCTTCCCAGACCACACGCAGGTTTTTATGGCTACACCTTC. Amino acids: CASSFLPRPHAGFYGYTF.

This clone was observed a few times. CDR3 in amino acids: CASSLMSRSPLHF. The CDR3 DNA sequence: TGTGCCAGCAGCTTAATGTCCAGGTCACCCCTCCACTTT. The gene calls are TRBV11-2 and TRBJ1-6; D unclear. CDR1 SGHAT and CDR2 FQNNGV come from the germline V gene. The ends were cut back, 2 bases at V and 10 bases at J, with 9 bases in the middle. The CDR3 sequence is 13 residues long. Combining the CDR3 with reference TRBV11-2 and TRBJ1-6 gives the whole variable domain EAGVAQSPRYKIIEKRQSVAFWCNPISGHATLYWYQQILGQGPKLLIQFQNNGVVDDSQLPKDRFSAERLKGVDSTLKIQPAKLEDSAVYLCASSLMSRSPLHFGNGTRLTVT.

The V call is TRBV28, the J call TRBJ1-4; tentative D call: TRBD1 (5 bases). Germline V gene sequence: CDR1 MDHEN, CDR2 SYDVKM. Trimming removed 0 bases at V and 8 bases at J, with 13 bases between. The CDR3 totals 15 residues. CDR3 in DNA: TGTGCCAGCAGTTTATGGGATCCCCGGGGGGAAAAACTGTTTTTT. Translating it yields CASSLWDPRGEKLFF. The whole variable domain, remainder taken from reference TRBV28 and TRBJ1-4, is DVKVTQSSRYLVKRTGEKVFLECVQDMDHENMFWYRQDPGLGLRLIYFSYDVKMKEKGDIPEGYSVSREKKERFSLILESASTNQTSMYLCASSLWDPRGEKLFFGSGTQLSVL.

The rearrangement joins TRBV11-2 to TRBJ2-1, with 14 bases lining up with TRBD2. The V segment lost 2 bases and the J segment 13 bases; nucleotides outside the gene matches: 10. CDR3 length: 16 amino acids. Germline V gene data show CDR1 as SGHAT and CDR2 as FQNNGV. The CDR3 DNA is TGTGCCAGCAGCTTATTTGCAGGACTAGCGGGGGGACTCCAGTTCTTC. It is translated as CASSLFAGLAGGLQFF.

This rearrangement joins TRBV6-1 to TRBJ2-7, with 9 bases that match TRBD1. The CDR3 totals 14 residues. Per the germline V gene, CDR1 is MNHNS and CDR2 is SASEGT. V gave up 1 base and J gave up 7 bases; unmatched junction bases: 5. CDR3 sequence: CASSEGTGAGEQYV. The CDR3 DNA reads TGTGCCAGCAGTGAAGGGACAGGGGCTGGGGAGCAGTACGTC.

J is TRBJ1-1 and V is TRBV6-5, with D maybe TRBD1 (5 bases). The V end was cut by 5 bases, the J end by 0 bases, with 13 bases between. The CDR3 loop spans 15 amino acids. In germline, CDR1 is MNHEY, CDR2 SVGAGI. The CDR3 region has the DNA TGTGCCAGCAGTGGGCCGGGACTGTTGAACACTGAAGCTTTCTTT. Amino acid sequence: CASSGPGLLNTEAFF.

J is TRBJ1-1 and V is TRBV19, with D maybe TRBD1 (5 bases). The length of the CDR3 is 17 residues. Germline V gene sequence: CDR1 LNHDA, CDR2 SQIVND (reference sequence). Deletions cut 5 bases from V and 0 bases from J, with 19 bases between. The CDR3 reads CASSEVGSPGLNTEAFF. The CDR3 region has the DNA TGTGCCAGTAGTGAGGTGGGTTCACCAGGGTTGAACACTGAAGCTTTCTTT.

A single count supports this clone. This rearrangement joins TRBV7-9 to TRBJ2-6; TRBD1 might be the D (5 bases). CDR1 SEHNR and CDR2 FQNEAQ come from the germline V gene (reference sequence). Trimming pared 5 bases from V and 0 bases from J, leaving 14 bases between. The CDR3 is 17 amino acids. CDR3 nucleotides: TGTGCCAGCAGCCCACAGGCCCTCTTCTCTGGGGCCAACGTCCTGACTTTC. As protein: CASSPQALFSGANVLTF.

This clone was detected only a few times. V gene TRBV10-1 combines with J gene TRBJ2-1; a weak D match, TRBD1 (6 bases). Germline loops: CDR1 WNHNN, CDR2 SYGVQD (reference sequence). Trimming removed 3 bases at V and 2 bases at J, with 14 bases between. The CDR3 contains 16 residues. The CDR3 region has the DNA TGCGCCAGCAGTGATAGCCAGGGGACACCCTACAATGAGCAGTTCTTC. Its translation is CASSDSQGTPYNEQFF.

The V call is TRBV6-5, the J call TRBJ1-6, with 8 nucleotides matching TRBD1. This CDR3 spans 15 amino acids. V shed 7 bases, J shed 7 bases, and the junction held 9 bases outside the gene matches. Germline-derived CDR1 and CDR2 are MNHEY and SVGAGI. CDR3 bases: TGTGCCAGCAAATATAGACAGGGGAAGAATTCACCCCTCCACTTT. Encoded protein: CASKYRQGKNSPLHF.

CDR3 nucleotide sequence: TGTGCCAGCAGCGGCCCCATAGCGACAGATACGCAGTATTTT. It is translated as CASSGPIATDTQYF. This chain links TRBV13 with TRBJ2-3; D perhaps matches TRBD2 (5 bases). With 5 bases removed from V and 3 bases from J, the gap between germline ends came to 12 bases. This CDR3 region has 14 residues. CDR1 PRHDT and CDR2 FYEKMQ come from the germline V gene (reference sequence).

The J gene is TRBJ1-2, the V gene TRBV7-3; possibly TRBD1 for D (6 bases). The CDR3 loop spans 14 amino acids. Germline CDR1 SGHTA, CDR2 FQGTGA. V was trimmed by 5 bases and J by 6 bases, leaving 16 bases between them. The CDR3: CASSPDSHLHGYTF. CDR3 sequence (DNA): TGTGCCAGCAGCCCGGACAGCCATCTCCATGGCTACACCTTC.

V gene TRBV29-1 combines with J gene TRBJ2-6; a possible D gene is TRBD1 (6 bases). CDR1 is SQVTM, CDR2 ANQGSEA, per germline. V lost 5 bases, J lost 2 bases, and 16 bases lay in between. CDR3 size: 16 residues. The CDR3 bases are TGCAGCGTTATTTCCGGGACACCTCCTGGGGCCAACGTCCTGACTTTC. Translation: CSVISGTPPGANVLTF.